The clone carrying this T cell receptor (beta chain) came up once. Its antigen is currently unknown. These data belong to a study of Ad26.COV2.S vaccination and SARS-CoV-2 variants. Across the study: This donor came from the COV1001 trial of Ad26.COV2.S. The authors gave Ad26.COV2.S intramuscularly, either once or twice 56 days apart. Study-level points and caveats: Comparable non-spike TCR breadth was observed in vaccine and placebo recipients.

Treatment meaning: roughly 19 received Ad26.COV2.S at low or high dose, single or two shots; a few received placebo; per-sample allocation not given. Repertoires come from day 63 after the first vaccine or placebo injection. Vaccine was an Ad26 vector expressing Wuhan-strain SARS-CoV-2 spike. Profiled with immunoSEQ multiplex PCR; TCRdb holds only in-frame clones, not every one. The table lists some 350,000 clones, 90% of them singletons. Germline V gives CDR1 SGHTA, CDR2 FQGNSA. This CDR3 is built from 11 residues. The V end lost 1 base, the J end lost 6 bases, and 3 bases lay between the germline ends.

Sequences were derived from peripheral blood, sampled in a trial of Ad26.COV2.S vaccine versus placebo. The V call is TRBV7-2, the J call TRBJ1-1; D gene uncertain. This sequence was found in a person between 18 and 60 years old who received the Ad26.COV2.S COVID-19 vaccine or a placebo. CDR3 sequence reads: CASSLVSEAFF. CDR3 nucleotide sequence: TGTGCCAGCAGCTTAGTCTCTGAAGCTTTCTTT.